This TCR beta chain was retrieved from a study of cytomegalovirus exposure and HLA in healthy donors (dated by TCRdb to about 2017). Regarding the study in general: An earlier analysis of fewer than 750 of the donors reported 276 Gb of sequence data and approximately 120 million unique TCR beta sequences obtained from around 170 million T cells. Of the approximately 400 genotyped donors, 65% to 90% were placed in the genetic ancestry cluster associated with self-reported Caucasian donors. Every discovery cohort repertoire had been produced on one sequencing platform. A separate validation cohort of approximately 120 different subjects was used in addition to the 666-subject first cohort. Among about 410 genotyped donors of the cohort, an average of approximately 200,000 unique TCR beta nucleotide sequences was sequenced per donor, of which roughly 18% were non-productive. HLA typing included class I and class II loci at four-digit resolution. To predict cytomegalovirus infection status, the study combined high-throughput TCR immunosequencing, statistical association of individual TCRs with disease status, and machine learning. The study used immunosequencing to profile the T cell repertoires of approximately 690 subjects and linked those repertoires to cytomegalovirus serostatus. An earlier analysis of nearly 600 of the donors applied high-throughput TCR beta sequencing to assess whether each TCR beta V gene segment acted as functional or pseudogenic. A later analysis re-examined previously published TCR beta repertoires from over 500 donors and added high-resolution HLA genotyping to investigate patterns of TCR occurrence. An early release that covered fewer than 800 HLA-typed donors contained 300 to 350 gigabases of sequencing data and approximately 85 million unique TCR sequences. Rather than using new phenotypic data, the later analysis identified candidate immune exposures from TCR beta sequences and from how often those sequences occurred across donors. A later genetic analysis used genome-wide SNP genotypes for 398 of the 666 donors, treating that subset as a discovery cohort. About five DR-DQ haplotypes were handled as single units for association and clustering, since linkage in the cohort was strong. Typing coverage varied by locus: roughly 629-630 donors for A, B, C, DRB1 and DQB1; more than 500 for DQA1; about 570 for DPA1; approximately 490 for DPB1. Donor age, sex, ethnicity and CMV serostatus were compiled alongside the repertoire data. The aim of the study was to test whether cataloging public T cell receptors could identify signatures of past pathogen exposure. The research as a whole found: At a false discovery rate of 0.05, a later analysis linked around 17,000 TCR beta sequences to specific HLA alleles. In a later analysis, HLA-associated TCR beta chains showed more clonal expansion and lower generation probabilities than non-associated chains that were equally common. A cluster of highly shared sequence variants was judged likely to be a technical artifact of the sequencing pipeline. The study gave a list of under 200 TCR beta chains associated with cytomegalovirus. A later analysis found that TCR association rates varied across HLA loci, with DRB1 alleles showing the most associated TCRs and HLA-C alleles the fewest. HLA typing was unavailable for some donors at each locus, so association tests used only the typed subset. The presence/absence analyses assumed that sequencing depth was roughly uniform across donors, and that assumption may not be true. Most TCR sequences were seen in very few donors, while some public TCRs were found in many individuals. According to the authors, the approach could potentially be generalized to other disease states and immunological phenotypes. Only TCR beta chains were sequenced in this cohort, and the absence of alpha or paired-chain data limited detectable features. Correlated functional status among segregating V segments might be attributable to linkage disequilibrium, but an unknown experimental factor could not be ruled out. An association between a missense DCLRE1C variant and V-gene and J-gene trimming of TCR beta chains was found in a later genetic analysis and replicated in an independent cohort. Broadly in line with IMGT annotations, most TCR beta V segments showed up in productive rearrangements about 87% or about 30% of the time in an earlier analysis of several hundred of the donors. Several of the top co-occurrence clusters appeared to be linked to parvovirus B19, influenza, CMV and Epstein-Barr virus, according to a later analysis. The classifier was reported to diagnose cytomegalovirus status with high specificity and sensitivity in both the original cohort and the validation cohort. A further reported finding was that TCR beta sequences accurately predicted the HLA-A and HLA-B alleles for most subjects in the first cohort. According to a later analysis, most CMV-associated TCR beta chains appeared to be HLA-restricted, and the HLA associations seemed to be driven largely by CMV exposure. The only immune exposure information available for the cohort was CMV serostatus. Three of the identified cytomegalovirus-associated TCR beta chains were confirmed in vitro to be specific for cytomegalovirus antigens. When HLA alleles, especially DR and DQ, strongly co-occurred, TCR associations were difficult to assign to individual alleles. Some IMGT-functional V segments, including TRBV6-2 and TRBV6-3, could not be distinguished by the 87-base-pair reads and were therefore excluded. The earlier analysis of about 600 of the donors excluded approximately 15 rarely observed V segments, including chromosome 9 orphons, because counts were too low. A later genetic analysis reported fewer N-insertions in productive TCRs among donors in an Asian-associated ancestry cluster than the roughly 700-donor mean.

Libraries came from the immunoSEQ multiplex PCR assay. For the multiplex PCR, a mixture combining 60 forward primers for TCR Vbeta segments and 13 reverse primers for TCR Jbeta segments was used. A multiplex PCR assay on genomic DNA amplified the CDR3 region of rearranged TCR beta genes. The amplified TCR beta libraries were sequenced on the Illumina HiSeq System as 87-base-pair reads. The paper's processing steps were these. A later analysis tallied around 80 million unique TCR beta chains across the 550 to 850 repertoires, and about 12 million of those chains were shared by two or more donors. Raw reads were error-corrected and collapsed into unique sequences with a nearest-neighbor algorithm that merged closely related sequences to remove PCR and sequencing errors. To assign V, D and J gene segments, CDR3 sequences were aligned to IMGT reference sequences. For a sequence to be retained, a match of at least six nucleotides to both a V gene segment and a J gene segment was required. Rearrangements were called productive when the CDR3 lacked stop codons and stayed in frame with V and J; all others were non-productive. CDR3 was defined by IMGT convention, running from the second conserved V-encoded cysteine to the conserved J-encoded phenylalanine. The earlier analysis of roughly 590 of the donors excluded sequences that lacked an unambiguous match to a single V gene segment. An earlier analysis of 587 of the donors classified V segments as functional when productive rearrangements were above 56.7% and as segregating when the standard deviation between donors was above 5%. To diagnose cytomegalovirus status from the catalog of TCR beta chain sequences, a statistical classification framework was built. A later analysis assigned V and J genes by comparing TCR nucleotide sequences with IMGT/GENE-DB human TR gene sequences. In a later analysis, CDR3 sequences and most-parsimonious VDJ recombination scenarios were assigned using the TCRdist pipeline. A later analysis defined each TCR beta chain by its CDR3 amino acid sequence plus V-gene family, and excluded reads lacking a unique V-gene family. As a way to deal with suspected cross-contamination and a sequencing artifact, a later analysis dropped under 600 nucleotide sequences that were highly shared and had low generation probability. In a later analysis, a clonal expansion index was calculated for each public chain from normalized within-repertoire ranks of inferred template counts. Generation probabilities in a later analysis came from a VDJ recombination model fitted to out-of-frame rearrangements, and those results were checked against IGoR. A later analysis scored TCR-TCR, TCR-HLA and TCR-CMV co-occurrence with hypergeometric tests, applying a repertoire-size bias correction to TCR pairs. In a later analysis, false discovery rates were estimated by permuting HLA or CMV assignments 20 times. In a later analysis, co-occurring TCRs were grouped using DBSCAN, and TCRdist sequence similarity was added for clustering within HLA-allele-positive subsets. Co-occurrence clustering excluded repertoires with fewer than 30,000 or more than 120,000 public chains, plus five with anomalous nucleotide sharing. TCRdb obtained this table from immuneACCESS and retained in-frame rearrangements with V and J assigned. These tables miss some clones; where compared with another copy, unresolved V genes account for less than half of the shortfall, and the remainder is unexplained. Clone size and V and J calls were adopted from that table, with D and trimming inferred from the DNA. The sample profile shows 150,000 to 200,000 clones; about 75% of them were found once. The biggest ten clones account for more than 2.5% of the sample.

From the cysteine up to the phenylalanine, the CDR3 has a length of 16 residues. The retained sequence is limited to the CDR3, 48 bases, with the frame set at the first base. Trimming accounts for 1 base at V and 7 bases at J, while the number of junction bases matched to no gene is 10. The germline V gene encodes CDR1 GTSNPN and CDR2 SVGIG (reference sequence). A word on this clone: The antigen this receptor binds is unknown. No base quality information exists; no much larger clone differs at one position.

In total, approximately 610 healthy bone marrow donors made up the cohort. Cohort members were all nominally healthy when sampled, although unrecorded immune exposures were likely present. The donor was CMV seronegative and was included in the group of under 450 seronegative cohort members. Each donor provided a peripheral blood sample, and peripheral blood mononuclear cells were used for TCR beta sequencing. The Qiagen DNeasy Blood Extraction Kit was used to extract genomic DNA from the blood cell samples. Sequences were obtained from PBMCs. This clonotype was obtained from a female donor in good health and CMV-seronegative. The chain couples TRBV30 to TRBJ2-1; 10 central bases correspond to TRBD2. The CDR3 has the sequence CAWSGVAGGLGNEQFF. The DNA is TGTGCCTGGAGTGGGGTAGCGGGAGGATTGGGGAATGAGCAGTTCTTC.